These 21 T cell receptor beta chains originate from one sample sequenced in a study of blood T cell repertoires in COVID-19. Clones were sequenced by immunoSEQ multiplex PCR, and TCRdb holds only the in-frame ones, with some missing. The sample consists of approximately 150,000 clones, almost 85% of them appearing once. The sequencing input was peripheral blood. These receptors all come from a man between 60 and 75 years old with acute or convalescent COVID-19.

The genes are TRBV2 and TRBJ2-1; 11 nucleotides agree with TRBD1. CDR1 is SNHLY and CDR2 is FYNNEI in the germline V gene. V shed 3 bases and J 5 bases; nucleotides not matched to a gene: 3. The CDR3 has 15 residues. The CDR3 is CASSDGTGGDNEQFF. The CDR3, as DNA: TGTGCCAGCAGTGACGGGACAGGGGGGGACAATGAGCAGTTCTTC.

The rearrangement joins TRBV5-4 to TRBJ2-6; maybe TRBD1 (6 bases). The CDR3 extends over 17 amino acids. Germline V CDR1 and CDR2: SGHNT, YYREEE (reference sequence). The V gene lost 4 bases and the J gene lost 2 bases, with 16 bases spanning the gap. This CDR3 reads CASSKENRVPGANVLTF. CDR3 DNA sequence: TGTGCCAGCAGCAAGGAAAACAGGGTCCCTGGGGCCAACGTCCTGACTTTC.

This chain connects TRBV11-2 to TRBJ2-1; the match to TRBD2 covers 12 bases. V lost 5 bases and J lost 7; bases outside the gene matches: 6. Germline loops: CDR1 SGHAT, CDR2 FQNNGV. The length of the CDR3 is 15 residues. The CDR3 region is CASSRGLAGFNEQFF. The CDR3 DNA follows: TGTGCCAGCAGCAGGGGACTAGCGGGTTTTAATGAGCAGTTCTTC.

In its sample, this clone is large. The V gene is TRBV7-3, the J gene TRBJ2-1, with TRBD2 matching 13 bases. Germline-derived CDR1 and CDR2 are SGHTA and FQGTGA. This CDR3 is 18 amino acids long. V lost 5 bases to trimming and J lost 0 bases; unmatched junction nucleotides: 7. The CDR3 is CASSPTSGRPSSYNEQFF. CDR3 DNA sequence: TGTGCCAGCAGCCCGACTAGCGGGAGGCCCAGCTCCTACAATGAGCAGTTCTTC.

A single count supports this clone. The chain joins TRBV18 to TRBJ2-7, with D tentatively TRBD1 (5 bases). The V and J ends lost 5 bases and 4 bases respectively, with 9 bases between them. Germline V gene lookup returns CDR1 KGHSH and CDR2 LQKENI. This CDR3 is 12 amino acids long. Written as DNA, the CDR3 is TGTGCCAGCTCATCGGACATGTACGAGCAGTACTTC. This sequence encodes CASSSDMYEQYF.

The chain couples TRBV5-8 to TRBJ2-4, with 10 nucleotides matching TRBD1. Unmatched junction bases numbered 4, after V lost 2 bases and J lost 8 bases. Germline CDR1 SGHTS, CDR2 YDEGEE. The CDR3 is made up of 14 amino acids. The CDR3 sequence is CASSFQGQGDIQYF. CDR3 nucleotide sequence: TGTGCCAGCAGCTTTCAAGGACAGGGGGACATTCAGTACTTC.

The chain links TRBV5-6 to TRBJ2-7, with TRBD1 as a possible D gene (6 bases). The CDR3 consists of 14 residues. Germline loops: CDR1 SGHDT, CDR2 YYEEEE. The V and J ends lost 2 bases and 2 bases respectively, with 11 bases between them. CDR3 region: CASSLGGDTYEQYF. In DNA, the CDR3 is TGTGCCAGCAGCTTAGGTGGGGACACCTACGAGCAGTACTTC.

This clone was seen a few times. V usage is TRBV5-1 and J usage is TRBJ2-4; 14 bases line up with TRBD2. The junction had 5 bases not matched to a gene; V was cut back by 0 bases and J by 0 bases. The germline V gene has CDR1 SGHRS and CDR2 YFSETQ. The CDR3 extends over 19 amino acids. The CDR3 sequence: CASSLEWGLAGVAKNIQYF. DNA for the CDR3: TGCGCCAGCAGCTTGGAGTGGGGACTAGCGGGGGTAGCCAAAAACATTCAGTACTTC.

This clone has more than one count but fewer than ten. The rearrangement links TRBV19 to TRBJ2-2, with 8 positions matching TRBD2. This CDR3 comprises 13 residues. Germline trimming cut 4 bases from V and 9 bases from J; bases unmatched to any gene: 4. Germline-derived CDR1 and CDR2 are LNHDA and SQIVND (reference sequence). The CDR3 protein is CASSTGLEWELFF. The CDR3 nucleotides are TGTGCCAGTAGTACGGGACTAGAATGGGAGCTGTTTTTT. Variable domain in full (rest from reference TRBV19 and TRBJ2-2): DGGITQSPKYLFRKEGQNVTLSCEQNLNHDAMYWYRQDPGQGLRLIYYSQIVNDFQKGDIAEGYSVSREKKESFPLTVTSAQKNPTAFYLCASSTGLEWELFFGEGSRLTVL.

The chain recombines TRBV27 with TRBJ1-6; 7 bases map to TRBD1. This CDR3 has 15 residues. CDR1 and CDR2 (germline): MNHEY, SMNVEV (reference sequence). J gave up 9 bases and V 8 bases, and 13 bases lay outside the gene matches. CDR3 loop: CASGDPGQTFSPLHF. CDR3 sequence (DNA): TGTGCCAGCGGAGACCCGGGACAGACTTTTTCACCCCTCCACTTT.

J is TRBJ1-2 and V is TRBV24-1; D unclear. V was shortened by 5 bases and J by 6 bases, with 9 bases between the two germline ends. The CDR3 spans 12 residues. Per germline, CDR1 KGHDR and CDR2 SFDVKD. For the CDR3, the DNA is TGTGCCACCAGTGTTAGTGTAAATGGCTACACCTTC. Its protein is CATSVSVNGYTF.

CDR3 protein: CASSYIDRAYEQYF. For the CDR3, the DNA is TGTGCCAGCAGTTACATAGACAGGGCTTACGAGCAGTACTTC. The rearrangement uses TRBV6-6 and TRBJ2-7; the match to TRBD1 covers 7 bases. Germline CDR1 is MNHNY and CDR2 is SVGAGI (reference sequence). V was pared by 2 bases and J by 4 bases, with 5 bases of the junction left unmatched. The CDR3 loop spans 14 amino acids.

The rearrangement uses TRBV29-1 and TRBJ2-5, with 7 nucleotides matching TRBD2. The V gene end was trimmed by 4 bases and the J gene end by 1 base; junction bases not matched to a gene: 3. The CDR3 totals 13 residues. From germline, CDR1 is SQVTM and CDR2 ANQGSEA. The CDR3 protein is CSVALAVQETQYF. The CDR3 nucleotides are TGCAGCGTTGCCCTAGCGGTCCAAGAGACCCAGTACTTC.

V and J are TRBV6-5 and TRBJ2-3; D unresolved. Per germline, CDR1 MNHEY and CDR2 SVGAGI. The germline V and J ends were trimmed by 9 bases and 5 bases, with 15 bases remaining between them. CDR3 length: 13 amino acids. The DNA for the CDR3 is TGTGCCAGTCAACCGATACAAAGAGATACGCAGTATTTT. Its translation: CASQPIQRDTQYF.

This chain connects TRBV5-6 to TRBJ1-2; the match to TRBD1 covers 8 bases. CDR3 size: 13 residues. Germline-derived CDR1 and CDR2 are SGHDT and YYEEEE. V gave up 6 bases and J gave up 6 bases; unmatched junction bases: 7. The CDR3 spells CASTFQTGDGYTF. CDR3 DNA sequence: TGTGCCAGCACCTTTCAGACAGGGGATGGCTACACCTTC.

V is TRBV19 and J is TRBJ2-1; 13 bases are shared with TRBD2. J gave up 11 bases and V 9 bases, and 13 bases lay outside the gene matches. Germline V CDR1 and CDR2: LNHDA, SQIVND (reference sequence). The CDR3 loop spans 15 amino acids. The CDR3 DNA is TGTGCCAGCCGGACTAGCGGGAGCCCCAAGTTACAGCAGTTCTTC. Its protein product is CASRTSGSPKLQQFF.

The rearrangement links TRBV5-6 to TRBJ2-1; TRBD2 matches 8 bases. J lost 2 bases, V lost 5 bases, and 9 bases had no gene match. In germline, CDR1 is SGHDT, CDR2 YYEEEE. The CDR3 is made up of 16 amino acids. CDR3 in DNA: TGTGCCAGCAGATTCGGACTAGCTGCCACCTACAATGAGCAGTTCTTC. Its translation is CASRFGLAATYNEQFF.

The rearrangement links TRBV9 to TRBJ1-6; D might be TRBD1 (6 bases). V was clipped by 4 bases and J by 9 bases, with 14 bases between them. CDR3 length equals 14 residues. The germline CDR1 and CDR2 sequences are SGDLS and YYNGEE. The CDR3 region has the DNA TGTGCCAGCAGCCCACATGTCAGGGGTTCACCCCTCCACTTT. Its protein is CASSPHVRGSPLHF.

This sequence joins TRBV24-1 and TRBJ1-3, with D unresolved. Germline V lookup: CDR1 KGHDR, CDR2 SFDVKD. The CDR3 runs to 16 residues. Trimming removed 2 bases from V and 1 base from J, with 11 bases in between. The CDR3 reads CATSDSGRSSGNTIYF. The CDR3, as DNA: TGTGCCACCAGTGATTCCGGGAGGTCGTCTGGAAACACCATATATTTT.

V gene TRBV7-2 combines with J gene TRBJ2-2; 8 positions agree with TRBD1. V shed 5 bases, J shed 3 bases, and the junction held 8 bases outside the gene matches. Germline CDR1 SGHTA, CDR2 FQGNSA. CDR3 length: 16 residues. The CDR3 nucleotides read TGTGCCAGCAGCGCTCCCGACAGGGGTTACACCGGGGAGCTGTTTTTT. Protein product: CASSAPDRGYTGELFF.

The chain has TRBV5-6 and TRBJ2-4; possibly TRBD2 for D (6 bases). CDR3 length: 15 amino acids. The germline gives CDR1 SGHDT, CDR2 YYEEEE. V lost 5 bases and J 0 bases, leaving 12 bases between the germline ends. The CDR3 nucleotides read TGTGCCAGCAGACCGGGACTTTTAGCCAAAAACATTCAGTACTTC. Residues: CASRPGLLAKNIQYF.